Shown below are 26 T cell receptor beta chains from a single sample sequenced in a study of beta chain features in type 1 diabetes. Notes on the study in general: When Type 1 diabetes patients were examined, their TCRB CDR3s proved moderately but significantly shorter in all four CD4+ subsets.

Reverse transcription of all isolated RNA meant that expressed TCRB transcripts were sequenced. Measured with immunoSEQ multiplex PCR; TCRdb has only the in-frame clones, and not every one. This sample yields some 700,000 clones, of which over 10% are seen a single time; approximately 0.022% belongs to the top ten. These receptors' antigens are unknown. Sequences were obtained from naive CD4+ T cells from blood. These receptors came from a man between 18 and 29 years old with type 1 diabetes.

This clone came up a few times. The rearrangement joins TRBV5-1 to TRBJ2-7; TRBD2 is a possible D gene (6 bases). Trimming took 3 bases from V and 5 from J, leaving 15 bases between them. Germline V lookup: CDR1 SGHRS, CDR2 YFSETQ. The CDR3 is made up of 14 amino acids. CDR3 sequence: CASSSLARGDEQYF. The CDR3 bases are TGCGCCAGCAGCTCGCTAGCGAGAGGGGACGAGCAGTACTTC.

This clone was counted a few times. V is TRBV29-1 and J is TRBJ1-2; D perhaps matches TRBD1 (6 bases). V was clipped by 5 bases and J by 6 bases, with 10 bases between them. CDR1 and CDR2 from the germline V gene are SQVTM and ANQGSEA. The CDR3 is 11 amino acids. The CDR3 sequence: CSVTGGNGYTF. Here the CDR3 DNA reads TGCAGCGTTACTGGGGGCAATGGCTACACCTTC.

The chain has TRBV18 and TRBJ2-3; D not resolved. CDR1 and CDR2 (germline): KGHSH, LQKENI. V lost 3 bases and J lost 9, with 7 bases in between. This CDR3 region has 11 residues. CDR3 loop: CASSPSNTQYF. The CDR3 bases are TGTGCCAGCTCACCGAGCAACACGCAGTATTTT. The variable domain in full, with the rest retrieved from reference TRBV18 and TRBJ2-3, is NAGVMQNPRHLVRRRGQEARLRCSPMKGHSHVYWYRQLPEEGLKFMVYLQKENIIDESGMPKERFSAEFPKEGPSILRIQQVVRGDSAAYFCASSPSNTQYFGPGTRLTVL.

This clone was seen a handful of times. The rearrangement joins TRBV4-1 to TRBJ1-2; unclear D gene. V was shortened by 2 bases and J by 2 bases, with 15 bases between the two germline ends. There are 16 residues in the CDR3. Germline V gene sequence: CDR1 MGHRA, CDR2 YSYEKL. CDR3 protein: CASSQLGQVRNYGYTF. CDR3 coding DNA: TGCGCCAGCAGCCAATTGGGCCAAGTAAGAAACTATGGCTACACCTTC.

The V and J genes are TRBV7-9 and TRBJ2-7; D is tentatively TRBD1 or TRBD2 (5 bases each). The germline V gene has CDR1 SEHNR and CDR2 FQNEAQ (reference sequence). The CDR3 runs 16 residues. V was clipped by 5 bases and J by 4 bases, with 21 bases between them. CDR3 protein: CASSPDGLWGIYEQYF. CDR3 in DNA: TGTGCCAGCAGCCCGGATGGACTCTGGGGGATATACGAGCAGTACTTC.

The CDR3 loop reads CASSGKTGDSNQPQHF. CDR3 in DNA: TGTGCCAGCAGCGGCAAGACAGGGGATAGCAATCAGCCCCAGCATTTT. This chain joins TRBV6-6 and TRBJ1-5; the match to TRBD1 covers 8 bases. CDR1 is MNHNY and CDR2 is SVGAGI in the germline V gene (reference sequence). J gave up 0 bases and V 6 bases, and 7 bases lay outside the gene matches. The CDR3 consists of 16 residues.

The rearrangement uses TRBV15 and TRBJ1-4; 8 nucleotides agree with TRBD1. The CDR3 consists of 15 residues. The germline CDR1 and CDR2 sequences are LNHNV and YYDKDF (reference sequence). Trimming took 7 bases from V and 7 from J; bases not matched to a gene: 11. In nucleotides, the CDR3 is TGTGCCACCACAAGCCGGACAGGGAGGGGTGAAAAACTGTTTTTT. Translation: CATTSRTGRGEKLFF.

The genes are TRBV5-4 and TRBJ1-5; D is uncertain. Germline assignment: CDR1 SGHNT and CDR2 YYREEE (reference sequence). The CDR3 totals 13 residues. Trimming shortened V by 0 bases and J by 0 bases, and 1 base separated the two germline ends. The CDR3 spells CASSLGSNQPQHF. DNA of the CDR3: TGTGCCAGCAGCTTGGGTAGCAATCAGCCCCAGCATTTT.

This chain joins TRBV15 and TRBJ1-4; D unclear. V dropped 2 bases and J dropped 4 bases, with 14 bases sitting between them. CDR1 and CDR2 from the germline V gene are LNHNV and YYDKDF (reference sequence). The CDR3 sequence is 16 residues long. DNA of the CDR3: TGTGCCACCAGCAGACCTCCGGGAGCAGATAATGAAAAACTGTTTTTT. This sequence encodes CATSRPPGADNEKLFF.

This clone was seen more than once but under ten times. For the CDR3, the DNA is TGTGCCAGCAGTTTGGACAGGTGGGAGCAGTACTTC. Protein: CASSLDRWEQYF. The gene calls are TRBV28 and TRBJ2-7; 7 bases match TRBD1. Germline CDR1 reads MDHEN; CDR2 reads SYDVKM. CDR3 length equals 12 residues. The ends lost 3 bases at V and 7 bases at J; junction bases unmatched: 3.

Only a few counts were recorded for this clone. The rearrangement uses TRBV30 and TRBJ1-4; D uncertain. The length of the CDR3 is 12 residues. The V and J ends lost 3 bases and 4 bases respectively, with 6 bases between them. In germline, CDR1 is GTSNPN, CDR2 SVGIG (reference sequence). The CDR3 DNA reads as TGTGCCTGGAGGGTGCATAATGAAAAACTGTTTTTT. Translation gives CAWRVHNEKLFF.

CDR3 residues: CASPRGSGGKETQYF. DNA for the CDR3: TGTGCCAGCCCCCGGGGGTCGGGGGGCAAAGAGACCCAGTACTTC. V and J are TRBV2 and TRBJ2-5; possible D gene TRBD2, 7 bases. Germline V gene sequence: CDR1 SNHLY, CDR2 FYNNEI. The CDR3 spans 15 residues. V was clipped by 8 bases and J by 3 bases, with 19 bases between them. Combining the CDR3 with reference TRBV2 and TRBJ2-5 gives the whole variable domain EPEVTQTPSHQVTQMGQEVILRCVPISNHLYFYWYRQILGQKVEFLVSFYNNEISEKSEIFDDQFSVERPDGSNFTLKIRSTKLEDSAMYFCASPRGSGGKETQYFGPGTRLLVL.

The chain couples TRBV7-2 to TRBJ2-3; a possible D gene is TRBD1 (7 bases). The CDR3 has 18 amino acids. Germline V gives CDR1 SGHTA, CDR2 FQGNSA. Trimming removed 3 bases from V and 1 base from J, with 20 bases in between. CDR3 amino acids: CASSLRDSAPFRTDTQYF. The CDR3 coding sequence is TGTGCCAGCAGCTTGCGGGACAGTGCGCCTTTCCGCACAGATACGCAGTATTTT.

The chain is built from TRBV7-6 and TRBJ2-5; TRBD1 or TRBD2 may be the D gene (6 bases each). V lost 5 bases and J 7 bases, leaving 17 bases between the germline ends. Germline lookup yields CDR1 SGHVS and CDR2 FNYEAQ. The CDR3 spans 14 residues. CDR3 protein: CASSQESEGGTQYF. The CDR3 bases are TGTGCCAGCAGCCAAGAGTCGGAGGGGGGGACCCAGTACTTC.

This clone was seen a handful of times. The chain has TRBV6-1 and TRBJ2-2; D is perhaps TRBD1 (5 bases). The V and J ends lost 1 base and 7 bases respectively, with 13 bases between them. In germline, CDR1 is MNHNS, CDR2 SASEGT. This CDR3 is built from 15 residues. The CDR3, as DNA: TGTGCCAGCAGTGAAGATAGGGGATGGGGCGGGGAGCTGTTTTTT. It encodes CASSEDRGWGGELFF.

In the case of this clone: Within the sample, other DNA sequences also encode this same CDR3. CDR3 coding DNA: TGTGCCTGGAGTGTAGGTTACGAGCAGTACTTC. This gives the protein CAWSVGYEQYF. The chain uses TRBV30 and TRBJ2-5; no clear D gene. The J call may not be correct, given that the DNA end is closer to TRBJ2-7. Germline V gene lookup returns CDR1 GTSNPN and CDR2 SVGIG (reference sequence). The CDR3 is 11 residues long.

This clone has a handful of counts. This chain connects TRBV25-1 to TRBJ1-1, with TRBD1 matching 7 bases. The CDR3 runs to 14 residues. Trimming cost V 5 bases and J 0 bases; bases outside gene matches: 3. Germline V gene data show CDR1 as MGHDK and CDR2 as SYGVNS. DNA of the CDR3: TGTGCCAGCAGTAAGGGACAGATGAACACTGAAGCTTTCTTT. Its protein product is CASSKGQMNTEAFF.

The rearrangement links TRBV20-1 to TRBJ1-1, with D maybe TRBD1 (6 bases). The CDR3 totals 11 residues. In germline, CDR1 is DFQATT, CDR2 SNEGSKA (reference sequence). Trimming left V 3 bases short and J 14 bases short, with 16 bases between. The CDR3 here is CSARAKQGNFF. The DNA for the CDR3 is TGCAGTGCTAGGGCCAAGCAGGGGAACTTCTTT.

V usage is TRBV15 and J usage is TRBJ1-4, with D hard to call. The V and J ends lost 1 base and 5 bases respectively, with 8 bases between them. Germline V CDR1 and CDR2: LNHNV, YYDKDF (reference sequence). The CDR3 sequence is 14 residues long. For the CDR3, the DNA is TGTGCCACCAGCAGAGTACAGAGGAATGAAAAACTGTTTTTT. Translated: CATSRVQRNEKLFF.

The gene calls are TRBV4-2 and TRBJ2-1; no clear D. Germline CDR1 LGHNA, CDR2 YNFKEQ. The length of the CDR3 is 15 residues. V was trimmed by 3 bases and J by 5 bases, leaving 14 bases between them. In DNA form, the CDR3 reads TGTGCCAGCAGCCAGGATACACGGACCAACAATGAGCAGTTCTTC. Protein: CASSQDTRTNNEQFF.

The chain employs TRBV6-6 and TRBJ2-5; D unresolved. This CDR3 is 14 amino acids long. The germline V gene has CDR1 MNHNY and CDR2 SVGAGI (reference sequence). Trimming pared 0 bases from V and 4 bases from J, leaving 9 bases between. CDR3 loop: CASSYSTLAETQYF. The CDR3 DNA reads as TGTGCCAGCAGTTACTCGACTTTGGCAGAGACCCAGTACTTC.

The chain links TRBV4-1 to TRBJ1-4; D is uncertain. CDR1 and CDR2 (germline): MGHRA, YSYEKL. The CDR3 loop spans 16 amino acids. Trimming took off 0 bases at V and 0 bases at J, with 8 bases between the two ends. The CDR3 sequence: CASSQDSRATNEKLFF. DNA for the CDR3: TGCGCCAGCAGCCAAGATAGCCGGGCAACTAATGAAAAACTGTTTTTT.

The sample holds a few counts of this clone. The same CDR3 can be traced to other DNA sequences in this sample. The chain recombines TRBV7-9 with TRBJ1-3; no firm D call. From germline, CDR1 is SEHNR and CDR2 FQNEAQ (reference sequence). V lost 8 bases and J 0 bases, leaving 5 bases between the germline ends. The CDR3 totals 12 residues. In nucleotides, the CDR3 is TGTGCCAGCCGTAGCTCTGGAAACACCATATATTTT. The encoded protein is CASRSSGNTIYF.

The chain links TRBV27 to TRBJ2-3, with 7 bases matching TRBD1. The trim removed 7 bases at V and 0 bases at J, leaving 7 bases unmatched. The germline gives CDR1 MNHEY, CDR2 SMNVEV (reference sequence). The CDR3 is 15 residues long. CDR3 sequence reads: CASTPRQGSTDTQYF. The CDR3 DNA is TGTGCCAGCACTCCCCGACAGGGAAGCACAGATACGCAGTATTTT.

In this sample, this clone turned up a few times. CDR3 nucleotides: TGTGCCAGCAGTCCTAGCGGGGGGATCACAGATACGCAGTATTTT. This sequence encodes CASSPSGGITDTQYF. The chain couples TRBV2 to TRBJ2-3, with TRBD2 matching over 11 bases. V lost 5 bases and J lost 2; bases outside the gene matches: 3. CDR3 length: 15 amino acids. Germline V gene data show CDR1 as SNHLY and CDR2 as FYNNEI.

This clone was picked up a small number of times. The chain joins TRBV6-6 to TRBJ1-1, with a tentative D call TRBD1 (6 bases). Germline V lookup: CDR1 MNHNY, CDR2 SVGAGI (reference sequence). Trimming stripped 2 bases from V and 0 bases from J, with 13 bases between. This CDR3 spans 16 amino acids. The CDR3 region has the DNA TGTGCCAGCAGTTACATAACCGGGACATTGAACACTGAAGCTTTCTTT. Its translation: CASSYITGTLNTEAFF.